This TCR beta chain is from a study of blood T cell repertoires in COVID-19. In the study overall: The analysed material was cDNA or gDNA that came from T cells, B-cell-depleted T cells, or PBMCs.

Methods used by the authors: The authors estimated nucleated cell counts from reference gene primer amplification. Using immunoSEQ multiplex PCR, the repertoire was profiled, and TCRdb retains in-frame clones only, with some absent. The V and J calls and clone size come from that table; D and trimming were worked out from the DNA. This table holds over 110,000 clones, about 87% found once. Per the germline V gene, CDR1 is SEHNR and CDR2 is FQNEAQ (reference sequence). The CDR3 covers 14 residues. Deletions cut 1 base from V and 3 bases from J, with 7 bases between. This clone came up a few times. Material for sequencing was peripheral blood. The chain recombines TRBV7-9 with TRBJ1-5, with D maybe TRBD1 (5 bases). This sequence originates from a human donor in a cohort sampled during active COVID-19. CDR3 coding DNA: TGTGCCAGCAGCTTAGGACAGACCAATCAGCCCCAGCATTTT. Translating gives CASSLGQTNQPQHF. The full variable domain, its missing parts supplied by reference TRBV7-9 and TRBJ1-5, is DTGVSQNPRHKITKRGQNVTFRCDPISEHNRLYWYRQTLGQGPEFLTYFQNEAQLEKSRLLSDRFSAERPKGSFSTLEIQRTEQGDSAMYLCASSLGQTNQPQHFGDGTRLSIL.